Sequencing of this T cell receptor (beta chain) was carried out in a study of Tregs in tolerant kidney transplant recipients (dated by TCRdb to about 2019). Concerning the study at large: Before combined kidney and bone marrow transplantation, this study identified donor-specific regulatory T cells using TCRbeta sequencing and then followed those same cells after transplant.

Related donors were used in the transplants with nonmyeloablative bone marrow transplantation, and mixed chimerism was transient in the human trials. Thawed PBMCs were FACS-sorted into unstimulated Tregs (CD4+CD25+CD127-), CD4+ non-Tregs (CD4+CD25-), CD4 cells and CD8 cells. The patients were 4 recipients of combined kidney and bone marrow transplants from the ITN036ST trial, and samples were available only from these trial subjects. Healthy control blood was processed by Ficoll density gradient to PBMCs and cryopreserved; patient PBMCs were collected before and after transplant. As for this clone: Its antigen remains undetermined. No base quality values were provided; no much bigger clone lies one nucleotide off.

For TCRbeta CDR3 sequencing, genomic DNA was extracted from sorted cells using the QIAGEN DNeasy Blood and Tissue Kit. Through immunoSEQ, high-throughput TCRbeta CDR3 sequencing was done commercially, including PCR amplification with internal controls and bias correction. On the authors' methods: Unique productive TCRbeta sequences were defined by CDR3 nucleotide sequence where primers matched, otherwise by CDR3 amino acid sequence with Vbeta and Jbeta genes. To correct sorting error, sequences shared between sorted populations at a frequency ratio of 2:1 or less were removed; the rest were assigned to the higher population. Donor-reactive sequences were defined as at least 5-fold expanded in CFSE-low cells versus unstimulated cells, with frequency of at least 0.01% in CFSE-low cells. Jensen-Shannon divergence calculated on the top 100 TCRbeta sequences ranked by frequency was used to measure repertoire divergence. For samples with multiple sequencing runs, sorting error was corrected in each run separately before the runs were combined. In TCRdb, the immuneACCESS table is reduced to in-frame sequences with V and J assigned. These tables do not hold every clone; where another copy was compared, an unresolved V gene accounts for under half, and the others remain unexplained. The D gene and trimming were derived from the DNA, and the V and J assignments and clone size from that table. Counted in this sample were tens of thousands of clones; approximately 93% of them appeared once. The top ten hold 1.6% of the sample.

Study-wide conclusions, independent of this receptor: Biological reproducibility was not directly assessed, although technical replication error appeared to be minimal. Because the study included only a small number of patients, the results must be confirmed in larger populations and under other immunosuppression protocols. Donor-specific Treg expansion was found to exceed global Treg expansion in tolerant patients, suggesting antigen-driven rather than nonspecific expansion. Expanding Tregs with activated donor B cells appeared to identify the most biologically relevant and donor-specific TCRbeta repertoire. PCR primers changed over time for some patients, so nucleotide-level comparison across those patients' samples was not possible.

CDR1 and CDR2 (SQVTM, ANQGSEA) derive from the germline V gene. V lost 3 bases and J lost 7 bases; the stretch between them is 9 bases long. From its cysteine to its phenylalanine, the CDR3 spans 11 amino acids. The sequence is cut down to CDR3 DNA, 33 bases in frame from base 1. The sequence links TRBV29-1 to TRBJ1-1, and the D gene may be TRBD1, 5 bases matching. The receptor was derived from a human patient who received a combined kidney and bone marrow transplant. After a transplant, some T cells may have been passed on by the graft donor. The sequencing here drew on CD4+ T cells from blood (PBMCs), taken 12 months after the transplant. The nucleotide sequence reads as follows: TGCAGCGTTGAGCGGGGCTATGAAGCTTTCTTT. This sequence encodes CSVERGYEAFF.